The rows below give T cell receptor beta chains drawn from one sample of a study of cytomegalovirus exposure and HLA in healthy donors. The protocol was immunoSEQ multiplex PCR, while the TCRdb copy is restricted to in-frame clones and leaves out a portion. The sample records some 180,000 clones, around 80% being singletons. Sequences were obtained from PBMCs. The receptor set was obtained from a girl aged 2-10 years in good health and CMV-seropositive. Each CDR3 is given with its conserved first and last residue. The D gene is left open where the match is weak. Clone size is stated in some rows and not others, as once, few, many or a class when expanded.

D gene,clone size,V gene,J gene,CDR3 length,CDR3 DNA,CDR3 protein
-,-,TRBV5-4,TRBJ2-3,15,TGTGCCAGCAGCTTAGGGGGCGGGGGGACAGATACGCAGTATTTT,CASSLGGGGTDTQYF
-,once,TRBV15,TRBJ2-1,16,TGTGCCACCAGCAGAGATTTAGGAGCGGTTTACAATGAGCAGTTCTTC,CATSRDLGAVYNEQFF
-,-,TRBV4-1,TRBJ2-4,15,TGCGCCAGCAGCCAAGAACACCGAGCCAAAAACATTCAGTACTTC,CASSQEHRAKNIQYF
-,-,TRBV11-3,TRBJ2-7,15,TGTGCCAGCAGCTTAGTGGCAGGGGCCTCTTCCGAGCAGTACTTC,CASSLVAGASSEQYF
-,-,TRBV29-1,TRBJ2-5,12,TGCAGCGTCGGCGAGGTGCGAGAGACCCAGTACTTC,CSVGEVRETQYF
-,-,TRBV5-4,TRBJ1-1,14,TGTGCCAGCAGCTTCCGGCGGGGTGACACTGAAGCTTTCTTT,CASSFRRGDTEAFF
-,-,TRBV7-2,TRBJ1-1,14,TGTGCCAGCAGCTTAGTGGGGGGGCCGACTGAAGCTTTCTTT,CASSLVGGPTEAFF
TRBD1,-,TRBV27,TRBJ2-2,14,TGTGCCAGCAGTTCCAGGGGGCGGACCGGGGAGCTGTTTTTT,CASSSRGRTGELFF
TRBD2,-,TRBV28,TRBJ2-7,14,TGTGCCACCCGGGGGGGCCCGAGCTCCTACAAGCAGTACTTC,CATRGGPSSYKQYF
-,-,TRBV9,TRBJ1-4,14,TGTGCCAGCGGGGCAGGTATCACTAATGAAAAACTGTTTTTT,CASGAGITNEKLFF
-,-,TRBV6-5,TRBJ1-2,14,TGTGCCAGCAGCGAACAGGACAGTTTCTATGGCTACACCTTC,CASSEQDSFYGYTF
-,-,TRBV4-2,TRBJ1-1,13,TGTGCCAGCAGCCCTCCGTGGGCGTGTGAAGCTTTCTTT,CASSPPWACEAFF
-,-,TRBV27,TRBJ1-5,12,TGTGCCAGCACCACAGGGAATCAGCCCCAGCATTTT,CASTTGNQPQHF
-,once,TRBV7-3,TRBJ1-1,13,TGTGCCAGCAGCATCACGGGGGGGACTGAAGCTTTCTTT,CASSITGGTEAFF
-,-,TRBV10-3,TRBJ2-3,12,TGTGCCATCAGTAATCCTTCAGATACGCAGTATTTT,CAISNPSDTQYF
-,-,TRBV27,TRBJ1-2,12,TGTGCCAGCGGCCCGGACGTTAGGAGGTACACCTTC,CASGPDVRRYTF
TRBD2,-,TRBV30,TRBJ2-1,12,TGTGCCTGGAGTAGCGGGAGGTATGAGCAGTTCTTC,CAWSSGRYEQFF
-,-,TRBV25-1,TRBJ1-2,13,TGTGCCAGCAGTGATCCGGGTGGCTATGGCTACACCTTC,CASSDPGGYGYTF
-,once,TRBV19,TRBJ1-1,14,TGTGCCAGTAACCTGCGGGGTATGAGCACTGAAGCTTTCTTT,CASNLRGMSTEAFF
-,-,TRBV5-4,TRBJ1-1,14,TGTGCCAGCAGCTTCTTTTTAAAGAACACTGAAGCTTTCTTT,CASSFFLKNTEAFF
TRBD1,-,TRBV7-2,TRBJ1-6,15,TGTGCCAGCAGCTCATCCGGGACAGGGGATTCACCCCTCCACTTT,CASSSSGTGDSPLHF
TRBD1,-,TRBV6-6,TRBJ2-2,15,TGTGCCAGCGGGTACACCTTGAGGGGGCCCGGGGAGCTGTTTTTT,CASGYTLRGPGELFF
-,-,TRBV5-4,TRBJ2-3,12,TGTGCCAGCAGCTATCGGGTTGATACGCAGTATTTT,CASSYRVDTQYF
-,-,TRBV10-3,TRBJ2-1,14,TGTGCCATCAGTGAGGACGGGAACTACAATGAGCAGTTCTTC,CAISEDGNYNEQFF
TRBD1,-,TRBV5-1,TRBJ2-7,15,TGCGCCAGCAGCCGCGCCGGGACAGGCACCTACGAGCAGTACTTC,CASSRAGTGTYEQYF
-,-,TRBV9,TRBJ1-4,15,TGTGCCAGCAGCGCCCAACAGGTTCCTAATGAAAAACTGTTTTTT,CASSAQQVPNEKLFF
-,-,TRBV11-3,TRBJ2-7,14,TGTGCCAGCAGCTCGCTCGCGGGCGGCTACGAGCAGTACTTC,CASSSLAGGYEQYF
TRBD1,-,TRBV30,TRBJ1-4,14,TGTGCCTGCCTCAGGGGGCGCGATGGTGAAAAACTGTTTTTT,CACLRGRDGEKLFF
-,-,TRBV5-1,TRBJ2-5,15,TGCGCCAGCAGCCCCGGCGGAGGCCGTCAAGAGACCCAGTACTTC,CASSPGGGRQETQYF
-,-,TRBV4-1,TRBJ2-7,16,TGCGCCAGCAGCCAAGAATCCAGGGTTTTCGCCTACGAGCAGTACTTC,CASSQESRVFAYEQYF
TRBD2,-,TRBV6-6,TRBJ2-1,15,TGTGCCAGCAGGGGACTAGCGGGAGAGATGGGGGAGCAGTTCTTC,CASRGLAGEMGEQFF
TRBD1,-,TRBV19,TRBJ1-3,15,TGTGCCAGTCATATGACAGGGTTCTCTGGAAACACCATATATTTT,CASHMTGFSGNTIYF
-,-,TRBV28,TRBJ1-1,17,TGTGCCAGCAGTTCCACTACACCACAGGGCAGGCGATGCGGAGCTTTCTTT,CASSSTTPQGRRCGAFF
TRBD1,-,TRBV5-1,TRBJ2-2,17,TGCGCCAGCAGCACAGGAGACAGGGGGCGTTTGTTATGGGAGCTGTTTTTT,CASSTGDRGRLLWELFF
-,once,TRBV6-5,TRBJ2-7,13,TGTGCCAGCAGTTATGGCAGGGAAAACGAGCAGTACTTC,CASSYGRENEQYF
-,few,TRBV2,TRBJ1-5,14,TGTGCCAGCAGCGGGACATTCCGGGATCAGCCCCAGCATTTT,CASSGTFRDQPQHF
-,-,TRBV5-8,TRBJ1-2,14,TGTGCCAGCAGCTTGGCCCGGGCGGGGTATGGCTACACCTTC,CASSLARAGYGYTF
TRBD1,-,TRBV6-1,TRBJ1-1,14,TGTGCCAGCAGTGTGCCAGGGGGAAACACTGAAGCTTTCTTT,CASSVPGGNTEAFF
TRBD1,-,TRBV5-1,TRBJ2-7,13,TGCGCCAGCAGCTTCCTAGGGGGCGACGAGCAGTACTTC,CASSFLGGDEQYF
-,-,TRBV6-5,TRBJ1-5,14,TGTGCCAGCAGTTACGTTACGGGGGGACAGCCCCAGCATTTT,CASSYVTGGQPQHF
-,-,TRBV7-2,TRBJ1-2,15,TGTGCCAGCAGCTTAGAGGTCCTGCCAGGGGATGGCTACACCTTC,CASSLEVLPGDGYTF
-,-,TRBV6-1,TRBJ1-5,15,TGTGCCAGCAGTGAAGCGGGACAAAGTGATTGGCCCCAGCATTTT,CASSEAGQSDWPQHF
-,-,TRBV30,TRBJ1-5,13,TGTGCCTGGAGGGACAGTTACAATCAGCCCCAGCATTTT,CAWRDSYNQPQHF
TRBD1,once,TRBV2,TRBJ1-6,18,TGTGCCAGCAGTGACGTCGATGAGAGGACAGGGGGATATTCACCCCTCCACTTT,CASSDVDERTGGYSPLHF
TRBD1,once,TRBV28,TRBJ1-3,14,TGTGCCAGCAGGAGACAGGGCCGTGGAAACACCATATATTTT,CASRRQGRGNTIYF
TRBD2,-,TRBV5-4,TRBJ2-3,16,TGTGCCAGCAGTCGAAGGACTAGCGGGAGCACAGATACGCAGTATTTT,CASSRRTSGSTDTQYF
-,once,TRBV30,TRBJ2-6,17,TGTGCCTGGAGACGCGACAGGTTCCCCTCTGGGGCCAACGTCCTGACTTTC,CAWRRDRFPSGANVLTF
TRBD1,-,TRBV2,TRBJ1-1,15,TGTGCCAGCAGGGGGGACAGTTTGAAAAACACTGAAGCTTTCTTT,CASRGDSLKNTEAFF